Below, 21 T cell receptor beta chains from the same sample are listed, as sequenced in a study of shared clonotypes between healthy human individuals (dated by TCRdb to 2019 to 2021). The library was obtained by the immunoSEQ multiplex PCR assay. Imported from immuneACCESS, the table was reduced by TCRdb to in-frame sequences with V and J called. These copies leave out some clones; in studies compared against another copy, an unresolved V gene accounts for under half, and the cause of the remainder is not known. Within this sample are 2.5 million or so clones, with around nine tenths of them counted one time only. Under 0.15% of the sample is in the top ten clones. Source material: naive CD4+ T cells sorted from blood. The cell subset or site tag for this specimen amounts to: CD45RA+ positively selected. The receptors were gathered from a man younger than 30 in good health.

This chain uses TRBV6-6 with TRBJ1-4, with 9 bases matching TRBD1. Germline V gives CDR1 MNHNY, CDR2 SVGAGI (reference sequence). This CDR3 comprises 15 residues. With 6 bases clipped from V and 8 bases from J, the junction kept 10 bases outside the gene matches. The chain's CDR3 is CASSSKGQGGEKLFF. Written as DNA, the CDR3 is TGTGCCAGCAGCAGCAAGGGACAGGGAGGGGAAAAACTGTTTTTT.

This clone occurred once. This sequence joins TRBV30 and TRBJ2-7; D might be TRBD1 (6 bases). The CDR3 spans 12 residues. Trimming stripped 2 bases from V and 7 bases from J, with 12 bases between. Germline CDR1 reads GTSNPN; CDR2 reads SVGIG (reference sequence). CDR3 protein: CAWSRGGGEQYF. The CDR3 DNA reads TGTGCCTGGAGTCGAGGGGGTGGTGAGCAGTACTTC.

The chain joins TRBV6-6 to TRBJ2-7; 12 positions match TRBD2. CDR3 size: 16 residues. The V gene's germline CDR1 is MNHNY and CDR2 SVGAGI (reference sequence). With 6 bases clipped from V and 7 bases from J, the junction kept 13 bases outside the gene matches. CDR3 sequence (DNA): TGTGCCAGCAGCCCTAGCGGGAGGGCCTACCGGCAGGAGCAGTACTTC. Its translation is CASSPSGRAYRQEQYF.

This chain uses TRBV2 with TRBJ2-7; D may be TRBD1 or TRBD2 (5 bases each). In germline, CDR1 is SNHLY, CDR2 FYNNEI. V shed 6 bases and J shed 2 bases, with 11 bases lying between them. The length of the CDR3 is 13 residues. The CDR3 loop reads CASRLEGAYEQYF. CDR3 coding DNA: TGTGCCAGCAGACTAGAAGGGGCCTACGAGCAGTACTTC.

V gene TRBV7-9 combines with J gene TRBJ2-1, with TRBD1 as a possible D gene (6 bases). Trimming pared 5 bases from V and 8 bases from J, leaving 13 bases between. The CDR3 contains 13 residues. CDR1 and CDR2 from the germline V gene are SEHNR and FQNEAQ (reference sequence). The CDR3 protein is CASSIQGSHEQFF. The CDR3 DNA reads TGTGCCAGCAGCATACAGGGTTCCCATGAGCAGTTCTTC.

The chain is built from TRBV6-1 and TRBJ2-7; D gene uncertain. The V and J ends lost 2 bases and 0 bases respectively, with 8 bases between them. Germline CDR1 and CDR2: MNHNS and SASEGT. The CDR3 is 14 residues long. In DNA form, the CDR3 reads TGTGCCAGCAGTGAACGGGTTACCTCCTACGAGCAGTACTTC. Translated, it gives CASSERVTSYEQYF.

This clone was observed a few times. The chain combines TRBV27 with TRBJ1-2, with 7 bases matching TRBD1. CDR3 size: 18 residues. The germline V gene has CDR1 MNHEY and CDR2 SMNVEV (reference sequence). V shed 5 bases, J shed 8 bases, and the junction held 23 bases outside the gene matches. CDR3 DNA: TGTGCCAGCAGTCCATCAGGGGGAGGTCGAAGTGAGACGAGGGGCTACACCTTC. Its protein product is CASSPSGGGRSETRGYTF.

J is TRBJ2-5 and V is TRBV29-1, with 10 nucleotides matching TRBD1. V lost 5 bases, J lost 11 bases, and 11 bases stayed unmatched. The CDR3 sequence is 13 residues long. From germline, CDR1 is SQVTM and CDR2 ANQGSEA. CDR3 sequence: CSVTGTGDLGQYF. The CDR3 coding sequence is TGCAGCGTTACCGGGACAGGGGACTTAGGGCAGTACTTC.

This clone was seen once. The rearrangement links TRBV19 to TRBJ2-5; 15 positions agree with TRBD2. The CDR3 covers 16 residues. With V trimmed by 5 bases and J by 4 bases, 5 bases remained unmatched. Germline V gives CDR1 LNHDA, CDR2 SQIVND (reference sequence). In DNA form, the CDR3 reads TGTGCCAGTAGTCTGGGACTAGCGGGGGGCGGAGAGACCCAGTACTTC. It encodes CASSLGLAGGGETQYF.

The chain couples TRBV4-3 to TRBJ2-7; 15 nucleotides agree with TRBD2. The J segment lost 5 bases and the V segment lost 1 base, leaving 6 bases of the junction unmatched. Germline V CDR1 and CDR2: LGHNA, YSLEER. The CDR3 sequence is 17 residues long. CDR3 DNA sequence: TGCGCCAGCAGCCAAGGAGGGACTAGCGGGAGGTTGAACGAGCAGTACTTC. This gives the protein CASSQGGTSGRLNEQYF.

About this clone: The sample has other DNA sequences that encode this CDR3 too. The chain combines TRBV5-1 with TRBJ2-1; D not certain. The CDR3 covers 12 residues. Trimming cost V 0 bases and J 8 bases, with 6 bases left between them. The germline CDR1 and CDR2 sequences are SGHRS and YFSETQ. The DNA of the CDR3 is TGCGCCAGCAGCTTGGCCGGTTATGAGCAGTTCTTC. Translating gives CASSLAGYEQFF.

V is TRBV10-3 and J is TRBJ2-5; 11 nucleotides agree with TRBD2. J gave up 5 bases and V 3 bases, and 2 bases lay outside the gene matches. CDR3 length: 14 residues. Germline CDR1 reads ENHRY; CDR2 reads SYGVKD. For the CDR3, the DNA is TGTGCCATCAGTGAACTAGCGGGAGCCGAGACCCAGTACTTC. This translates into CAISELAGAETQYF.

Written as DNA, the CDR3 is TGTGCCAGTAGTATTTTGGGTGAGCAGTTCTTC. As protein: CASSILGEQFF. The chain employs TRBV19 and TRBJ2-1; D is unresolved. V shed 3 bases and J shed 9 bases, with 6 bases lying between them. The CDR3 runs to 11 residues. The V gene's germline CDR1 is LNHDA and CDR2 SQIVND (reference sequence). The variable domain in full, with the rest retrieved from reference TRBV19 and TRBJ2-1, is DGGITQSPKYLFRKEGQNVTLSCEQNLNHDAMYWYRQDPGQGLRLIYYSQIVNDFQKGDIAEGYSVSREKKESFPLTVTSAQKNPTAFYLCASSILGEQFFGPGTRLTVL.

This clone was picked up one time. This chain links TRBV6-5 with TRBJ2-1; TRBD2 aligns across 12 bases. Trimming cost V 2 bases and J 5 bases; bases outside gene matches: 1. This CDR3 spans 15 amino acids. The V gene's germline CDR1 is MNHEY and CDR2 SVGAGI. The CDR3 coding sequence is TGTGCCAGCAGTTACGGACTAGCGGGGAACAATGAGCAGTTCTTC. It is translated as CASSYGLAGNNEQFF.

This rearrangement joins TRBV28 to TRBJ1-1; TRBD1 matches at 7 bases. V gave up 7 bases and J gave up 5 bases; unmatched junction bases: 10. In germline, CDR1 is MDHEN, CDR2 SYDVKM. The CDR3 covers 14 residues. CDR3 nucleotides: TGTGCCAGCACCTATCAGGGGGGGTGGACTGAAGCTTTCTTT. Its protein is CASTYQGGWTEAFF.

The CDR3 sequence is CASTFRRAYEQYF. The CDR3 region has the DNA TGTGCCAGCACCTTCCGGAGAGCCTACGAGCAGTACTTC. The V and J genes are TRBV6-5 and TRBJ2-7; D gene ambiguous. Germline-derived CDR1 and CDR2 are MNHEY and SVGAGI. This CDR3 region has 13 residues. V lost 7 bases to trimming and J lost 2 bases, with 12 bases between them.

The chain employs TRBV5-1 and TRBJ1-6, with D unclear. V was trimmed by 0 bases and J by 6 bases, leaving 10 bases between them. Looked up from germline, CDR1 is SGHRS and CDR2 is YFSETQ. The CDR3 covers 15 residues. CDR3 amino acids: CASSLAGGPNSPLHF. CDR3 bases: TGCGCCAGCAGCTTGGCCGGAGGGCCTAATTCACCCCTCCACTTT.

This chain uses TRBV10-3 with TRBJ2-1; D tentatively reads TRBD1 or TRBD2 (5 bases each). The CDR3 consists of 13 residues. Trimming left V 7 bases short and J 8 bases short, with 15 bases between. Germline V gene lookup returns CDR1 ENHRY and CDR2 SYGVKD. CDR3 in DNA: TGTGCCATCACGGAAGGGACCCCCGATGAGCAGTTCTTC. Encoded protein: CAITEGTPDEQFF.

CDR3 sequence (DNA): TGTGCCAGCAGGACAGGGACCGGGGAGCTGTTTTTT. Translated, it gives CASRTGTGELFF. V gene TRBV7-9 combines with J gene TRBJ2-2; 7 nucleotides line up with TRBD1. V trimming: 6 bases; J trimming: 5 bases; junction bases outside the gene matches: 0. This CDR3 contains 12 residues. In germline, CDR1 is SEHNR, CDR2 FQNEAQ (reference sequence).

Points on this clone: An end of the junction does not agree with germline; a read error may underlie this. This sequence joins TRBV29-1 and TRBJ2-1; D is unresolved. Germline-derived CDR1 and CDR2 are SQVTM and ANQGSEA. CDR3 size: 12 residues. The CDR3 sequence: CSVEDERKFGVF. For the CDR3, the DNA is TGCAGCGTTGAAGACGAGAGGAAATTTGGGGTCTTC.

On this clone: The sample contains more than one DNA sequence encoding this CDR3. The chain has TRBV6-5 and TRBJ1-2, with D hard to call. Trimming shortened V by 4 bases and J by 4 bases, and 4 bases separated the two germline ends. In germline, CDR1 is MNHEY, CDR2 SVGAGI. This CDR3 region has 11 residues. The CDR3 DNA reads as TGTGCCAGCAGTTCGGGCTATGGCTACACCTTC. It translates to CASSSGYGYTF.